This T cell receptor beta chain emerged from a study of T cells expressing NK-cell markers. The germline V gene encodes CDR1 DFQATT and CDR2 SNEGSKA (reference sequence). This CDR3 region has 16 residues. TCRdb reprocessed the 5' RACE reads, keeping one entry per CDR3 protein, no DNA. The sample holds over 150,000 distinct CDR3 sequences. The receptor was derived from a woman between 45 and 65 years old in good health. The material sequenced was blood T cells: a sorted CD56 or NKG2C T cell subset, CD4+ or CD8+ T cells, or bulk PBMC T cells (not recorded which). This chain links TRBV20-1 with TRBJ2-3; TCRdb's D gene call, TRBD2, goes unchecked for lack of DNA. CDR3 protein: CSASRTSRAASDTQYF.